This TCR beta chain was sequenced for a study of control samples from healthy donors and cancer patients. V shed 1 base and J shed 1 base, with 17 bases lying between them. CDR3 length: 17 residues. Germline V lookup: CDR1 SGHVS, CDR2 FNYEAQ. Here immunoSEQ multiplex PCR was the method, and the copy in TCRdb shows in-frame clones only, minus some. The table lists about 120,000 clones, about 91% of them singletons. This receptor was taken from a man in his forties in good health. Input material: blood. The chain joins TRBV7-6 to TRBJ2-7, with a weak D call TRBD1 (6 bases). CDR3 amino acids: CASSLGPWETGSYEQYF. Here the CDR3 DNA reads TGTGCCAGCAGCTTAGGGCCATGGGAGACAGGATCCTACGAGCAGTACTTC.